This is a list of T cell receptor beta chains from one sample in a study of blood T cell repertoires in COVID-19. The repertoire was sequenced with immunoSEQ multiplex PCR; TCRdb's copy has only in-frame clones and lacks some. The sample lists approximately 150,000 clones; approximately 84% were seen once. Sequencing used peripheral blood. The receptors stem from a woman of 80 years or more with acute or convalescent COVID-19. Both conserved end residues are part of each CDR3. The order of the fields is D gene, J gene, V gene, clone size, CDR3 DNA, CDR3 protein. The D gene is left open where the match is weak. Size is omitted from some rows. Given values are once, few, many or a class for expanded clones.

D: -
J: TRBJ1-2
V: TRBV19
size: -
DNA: TGTGCCAGTAGTATACTAGGCAGACTGGAGGGCTACACCTTC
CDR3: CASSILGRLEGYTF

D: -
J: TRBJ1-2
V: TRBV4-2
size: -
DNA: TGTGCCAGCAGCCAAGCAGGGGCCGGCGATGGCTACACCTTC
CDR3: CASSQAGAGDGYTF

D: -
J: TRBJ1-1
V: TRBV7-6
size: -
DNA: TGTGCCAGCAGCTTAAGTGGGGCGAACACTGAAGCTTTCTTT
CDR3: CASSLSGANTEAFF

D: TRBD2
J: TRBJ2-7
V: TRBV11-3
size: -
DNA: TGTGCCAGCAGCTTCTCTAGCGGGAACTACGAGCAGTACTTC
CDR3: CASSFSSGNYEQYF

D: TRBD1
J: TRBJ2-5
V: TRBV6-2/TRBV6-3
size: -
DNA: TGTGCCAGCAGTTACGGGACAGGGGGCAGAGAGACCCAGTACTTC
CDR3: CASSYGTGGRETQYF

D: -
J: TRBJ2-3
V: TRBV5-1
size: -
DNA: TGCGCCAGCACCCCCCGGTACACAGATACGCAGTATTTT
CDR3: CASTPRYTDTQYF

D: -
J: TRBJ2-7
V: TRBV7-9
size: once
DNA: TGTGCCAGCACCACAGACACGTCCTACGAGCAGTACTTC
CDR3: CASTTDTSYEQYF

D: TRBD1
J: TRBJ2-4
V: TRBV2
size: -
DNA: TGTGCCAGCAGTCCGGACAGGGTGTCCAAAAACATTCAGTACTTC
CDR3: CASSPDRVSKNIQYF

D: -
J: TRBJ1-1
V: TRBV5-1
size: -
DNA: TGCGCCAGCAGCTTGGATCCCGGGAGGGGGACTGAAGCTTTCTTT
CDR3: CASSLDPGRGTEAFF

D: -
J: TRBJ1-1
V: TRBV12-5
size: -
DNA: TGTGCTAGTGGTTTAGGGACAGAAGCTTTCTTT
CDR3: CASGLGTEAFF

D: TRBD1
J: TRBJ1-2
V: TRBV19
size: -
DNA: TGTGCCAGTAGGCCTGGGACAGGGGAAGGCTATGGCTACACCTTC
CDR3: CASRPGTGEGYGYTF

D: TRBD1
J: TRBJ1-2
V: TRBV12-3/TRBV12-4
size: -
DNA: TGTGCCAGCACTCCGGGACAGCCTTATGGCTACACCTTC
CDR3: CASTPGQPYGYTF

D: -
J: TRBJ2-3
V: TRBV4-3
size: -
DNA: TGCGCCAGCAGCCAAGATGTAAACACAGATACGCAGTATTTT
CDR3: CASSQDVNTDTQYF

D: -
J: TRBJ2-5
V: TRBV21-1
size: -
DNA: TGTGCCAGCAGAATCGCCCTGGGACTAGCGGGTAAAGAGACCCAGTACTTC
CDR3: CASRIALGLAGKETQYF